This T cell receptor (beta chain) is from a study of blood T cells in healthy people across ages. About the study: Per every two T cells, about one barcoded beta molecule was captured by template switching.

CDR3 length: 17 residues. V shed 3 bases and J shed 11 bases, with 28 bases lying between them. Germline V CDR1 and CDR2: SGHDN, FVKESK. The authors ran a second PCR of 7 to 11 cycles using a sample-barcoded 5' primer and a J-beta primer mix. TCRdb analysed the 5' RACE reads with MiXCR anew, one entry per CDR3 protein. The sample shows about 830,000 distinct CDR3 sequences, under 80% of them seen only once. The gene calls are TRBV14 and TRBJ2-5; D remains ambiguous. The source of this sequence is a man aged 25-45 years in good health. Material: blood. The CDR3 DNA is TGTGCCAGCAGCCAGGGGTTAGGGTTTCAGGCCTACAATGAGCAGTACTTC. Protein product: CASSQGLGFQAYNEQYF.